These 24 T cell receptor beta chains were all obtained from the same sample, sequenced in a study of Tregs in tolerant kidney transplant recipients (dated by TCRdb to about 2019). For these TCRs, the target antigens are not known. The library was generated by the immunoSEQ multiplex PCR assay. Held by TCRdb, this immuneACCESS table contains in-frame sequences only and omits some clones. Under half of the omission traces to an unresolved V gene where checked; the cause of the rest is unknown. The table for this sample lists around 30,000 clones; 82% of them were counted only once. The ten largest clones add up to around 2.1% of the sample. The sample taken for sequencing was Tregs from blood cultured with allogeneic cells. The receptors stem from a human donor in good health.

The chain employs TRBV19 and TRBJ1-2, with 8 bases identical to TRBD1. V lost 2 bases, J lost 8 bases, and 19 bases stayed unmatched. The CDR3 has 18 amino acids. Germline-derived CDR1 and CDR2 are LNHDA and SQIVND (reference sequence). CDR3 protein: CASSIRPGQGVSVRGYTF. As DNA, the CDR3 is TGTGCCAGTAGTATAAGGCCCGGACAGGGCGTGAGTGTGAGAGGCTACACCTTC. The full variable domain, with the rest looked up from reference TRBV19 and TRBJ1-2, is DGGITQSPKYLFRKEGQNVTLSCEQNLNHDAMYWYRQDPGQGLRLIYYSQIVNDFQKGDIAEGYSVSREKKESFPLTVTSAQKNPTAFYLCASSIRPGQGVSVRGYTFGSGTRLTVV.

This sequence joins TRBV7-2 and TRBJ2-7, with D perhaps given as TRBD1 or TRBD2 (5 bases each). The CDR3 has 14 amino acids. The V gene's germline CDR1 is SGHTA and CDR2 FQGNSA. The germline V and J ends were trimmed by 2 bases and 5 bases, with 13 bases remaining between them. CDR3 loop: CASSLLGRRHEQYF. DNA of the CDR3: TGTGCCAGCAGCTTACTGGGACGTAGGCACGAGCAGTACTTC.

This rearrangement joins TRBV23-1 to TRBJ2-7, with 15 bases lining up with TRBD2. TRBV23-1 belongs to the ORF category, with a function that is uncertain. The CDR3 runs to 18 residues. V lost 0 bases, J lost 5 bases, and 8 bases stayed unmatched. CDR3 amino acids: CASSQSRTSGRVSDEQYF. The CDR3 bases are TGCGCCAGCAGTCAATCCAGGACTAGCGGGAGGGTCTCGGACGAGCAGTACTTC.

This chain joins TRBV2 and TRBJ1-6; D gene uncertain. Germline V lookup: CDR1 SNHLY, CDR2 FYNNEI. The CDR3 contains 14 residues. Between the trimmed V and J ends, which lost 2 bases and 10 bases, there was a span of 12 bases. DNA for the CDR3: TGTGCCAGCAGTGAACCCTTGGAGGTGTCACCCCTCCACTTT. Translation gives CASSEPLEVSPLHF. The full variable domain, its missing parts supplied by reference TRBV2 and TRBJ1-6, is EPEVTQTPSHQVTQMGQEVILRCVPISNHLYFYWYRQILGQKVEFLVSFYNNEISEKSEIFDDQFSVERPDGSNFTLKIRSTKLEDSAMYFCASSEPLEVSPLHFGNGTRLTVT.

The rearrangement joins TRBV7-9 to TRBJ1-4, with 7 bases that match TRBD1. The CDR3 runs to 18 residues. Trimming took 5 bases from V and 0 from J; bases not matched to a gene: 12. The germline V gene encodes CDR1 SEHNR and CDR2 FQNEAQ (reference sequence). CDR3 region: CASSLPDREKPTNEKLFF. CDR3 DNA: TGTGCCAGCAGCCTACCTGACAGGGAAAAACCAACTAATGAAAAACTGTTTTTT. Together with reference TRBV7-9 and TRBJ1-4, the CDR3 gives the full variable domain: DTGVSQNPRHKITKRGQNVTFRCDPISEHNRLYWYRQTLGQGPEFLTYFQNEAQLEKSRLLSDRFSAERPKGSFSTLEIQRTEQGDSAMYLCASSLPDREKPTNEKLFFGSGTQLSVL.

The genes are TRBV5-4 and TRBJ2-2; D might be TRBD2 (5 bases). Germline V gene lookup returns CDR1 SGHNT and CDR2 YYREEE (reference sequence). Deletions cut 4 bases from V and 0 bases from J, with 10 bases between. The CDR3 totals 15 residues. CDR3 DNA: TGTGCCAGCAGCCCTAGCCTTACGAACACCGGGGAGCTGTTTTTT. The encoded protein is CASSPSLTNTGELFF.

This chain uses TRBV19 with TRBJ2-1; TRBD2 matches at 8 bases. The germline gives CDR1 LNHDA, CDR2 SQIVND (reference sequence). The CDR3 is 14 amino acids. Unmatched junction bases numbered 6, after V lost 2 bases and J lost 9 bases. CDR3: CASSITGGEGEQFF. In DNA, the CDR3 is TGTGCCAGTAGTATAACGGGAGGGGAGGGTGAGCAGTTCTTC. Full variable domain (remainder filled in from reference TRBV19 and TRBJ2-1): DGGITQSPKYLFRKEGQNVTLSCEQNLNHDAMYWYRQDPGQGLRLIYYSQIVNDFQKGDIAEGYSVSREKKESFPLTVTSAQKNPTAFYLCASSITGGEGEQFFGPGTRLTVL.

This clone was seen more than once but under ten times. The genes are TRBV5-3 and TRBJ1-2; 8 bases are shared with TRBD1. TRBV5-3 is filed as an ORF, its function uncertain. CDR3 size: 15 residues. V trimming: 4 bases; J trimming: 4 bases; junction bases outside the gene matches: 9. The CDR3 coding sequence is TGTGCCAGAAGCCGGGACAGGCTAATTCTCTATGGCTACACCTTC. Its translation is CARSRDRLILYGYTF.

The chain employs TRBV7-9 and TRBJ2-2; 9 bases line up with TRBD1. Germline CDR1 is SEHNR and CDR2 is FQNEAQ (reference sequence). This CDR3 comprises 16 residues. Trimming took 3 bases from V and 6 from J; bases not matched to a gene: 8. In nucleotides, the CDR3 is TGTGCCAGCAGCTTTATAGGGACAGGGTCAGCCGGGGAGCTGTTTTTT. This translates into CASSFIGTGSAGELFF.

The chain combines TRBV11-3 with TRBJ2-7; tentative D call: TRBD2 (6 bases). Germline CDR1 and CDR2: SGHNT and YENEEA. The CDR3 totals 14 residues. Trimming shortened V by 1 base and J by 6 bases, and 13 bases separated the two germline ends. Written as DNA, the CDR3 is TGTGCCAGCAGCTTAGCCCGACTAGTAACCGAGCAGTACTTC. It translates to CASSLARLVTEQYF. The full variable domain, rest sourced from reference TRBV11-3 and TRBJ2-7, is EAGVVQSPRYKIIEKKQPVAFWCNPISGHNTLYWYLQNLGQGPELLIRYENEEAVDDSQLPKDRFSAERLKGVDSTLKIQPAELGDSAVYLCASSLARLVTEQYFGPGTRLTVT.

The V and J genes are TRBV11-3 and TRBJ2-1; tentative D call: TRBD2 (6 bases). Germline assignment: CDR1 SGHNT and CDR2 YENEEA. The length of the CDR3 is 15 residues. V shed 6 bases and J shed 0 bases, with 12 bases lying between them. CDR3 nucleotides: TGTGCCAGCAGTGTTCGGGGGAGCTCCTACAATGAGCAGTTCTTC. As protein: CASSVRGSSYNEQFF. The full variable domain, rest sourced from reference TRBV11-3 and TRBJ2-1, is EAGVVQSPRYKIIEKKQPVAFWCNPISGHNTLYWYLQNLGQGPELLIRYENEEAVDDSQLPKDRFSAERLKGVDSTLKIQPAELGDSAVYLCASSVRGSSYNEQFFGPGTRLTVL.

V gene TRBV5-1 combines with J gene TRBJ1-2; perhaps TRBD1 as D (5 bases). CDR3 size: 14 residues. The germline gives CDR1 SGHRS, CDR2 YFSETQ. Trimming removed 7 bases at V and 4 bases at J, with 17 bases between. CDR3 nucleotides: TGCGCCAGCTCAGGAGGGGAAAAAGGCTATGGCTACACCTTC. It translates to CASSGGEKGYGYTF.

This clone was counted once. The chain recombines TRBV2 with TRBJ1-1; D gene unclear. The CDR3 covers 13 residues. V lost 6 bases to trimming and J lost 1 base, with 9 bases between them. Germline values: CDR1 SNHLY, CDR2 FYNNEI. The CDR3 loop reads CASRPRGNTEAFF. The CDR3, as DNA: TGTGCCAGCAGGCCCCGGGGGAACACTGAAGCTTTCTTT.

The rearrangement uses TRBV6-5 and TRBJ1-2, with D possibly being TRBD1 (5 bases). Germline V gene lookup returns CDR1 MNHEY and CDR2 SVGAGI. The CDR3 contains 12 residues. V was pared by 6 bases and J by 8 bases, with 13 bases between. The CDR3 region is CASRTPQGGYTF. CDR3 coding DNA: TGTGCCAGCAGAACTCCCCAGGGCGGCTACACCTTC.

CDR3 sequence: CASSSTGGYEQYF. CDR3 nucleotide sequence: TGTGCCAGCAGTTCGACAGGGGGTTACGAGCAGTACTTC. The V and J genes are TRBV6-9 and TRBJ2-7, with 9 bases identical to TRBD1. V lost 4 bases to trimming and J lost 4 bases; unmatched junction nucleotides: 2. Germline V gives CDR1 MNHGY, CDR2 SVAAGI. This CDR3 contains 13 residues.

The chain carries TRBV25-1 and TRBJ2-5; D gene uncertain. Trimming took 1 base from V and 4 from J, leaving 7 bases between them. Germline V gene sequence: CDR1 MGHDK, CDR2 SYGVNS. This CDR3 region has 13 residues. The CDR3 protein is CASSEFGGETQYF. As DNA, the CDR3 is TGTGCCAGCAGTGAATTTGGTGGAGAGACCCAGTACTTC.

The V gene is TRBV9, the J gene TRBJ2-7; the match to TRBD2 covers 8 bases. CDR3 length: 14 residues. The ends lost 2 bases at V and 4 bases at J; junction bases unmatched: 5. CDR1 SGDLS and CDR2 YYNGEE come from the germline V gene. The CDR3 region has the DNA TGTGCCAGCAGCGTGAGCGGGAGAAGTTACGAGCAGTACTTC. This translates into CASSVSGRSYEQYF.

The chain employs TRBV7-2 and TRBJ2-2; D not certain. Germline loops: CDR1 SGHTA, CDR2 FQGNSA. Between the trimmed V and J ends, which lost 3 bases and 6 bases, there was a span of 11 bases. This CDR3 contains 14 residues. CDR3 sequence reads: CASSLISEAGELFF. The CDR3 coding sequence is TGTGCCAGCAGCTTGATCAGTGAGGCCGGGGAGCTGTTTTTT.

The rearrangement uses TRBV5-4 and TRBJ2-7; D not certain. Trimming removed 4 bases at V and 6 bases at J, with 8 bases between. Germline CDR1 SGHNT, CDR2 YYREEE (reference sequence). There are 11 residues in the CDR3. Written as DNA, the CDR3 is TGTGCCAGCAGCCCCTCTTGCGAGCAGTACTTC. This encodes CASSPSCEQYF.

The chain links TRBV23-1 to TRBJ1-2, with D perhaps matching TRBD1 (5 bases). TRBV23-1 is an ORF, with its function uncertain. V lost 10 bases and J lost 7, with 7 bases in between. The CDR3 loop spans 9 amino acids. CDR3 DNA sequence: TGCGCCACCAGGGTTGGCTACACCTTC. Translating it yields CATRVGYTF.

The chain couples TRBV6-1 to TRBJ1-2, with D uncertain. The CDR3 has 13 residues. From germline, CDR1 is MNHNS and CDR2 SASEGT. The V end lost 3 bases, the J end lost 9 bases, and 14 bases lay between the germline ends. CDR3 in amino acids: CASSEVGVRSYTF. In DNA form, the CDR3 reads TGTGCCAGCAGTGAGGTCGGGGTCCGGAGCTACACCTTC.

This clone was observed a few times. The V call is TRBV6-1, the J call TRBJ2-1, with 8 nucleotides matching TRBD2. CDR3 length: 14 residues. Looked up from germline, CDR1 is MNHNS and CDR2 is SASEGT. The V and J ends lost 8 bases and 9 bases, in that order; junction bases with no gene match: 12. CDR3 nucleotide sequence: TGTGCCAGCGCCACGGGGGGGTCTGGGGTTGAGCAGTTCTTC. It yields the protein CASATGGSGVEQFF.

J is TRBJ2-2 and V is TRBV6-5; D may be TRBD1 (6 bases). This CDR3 is 14 amino acids long. V was trimmed by 5 bases and J by 7 bases, leaving 14 bases between them. Germline-derived CDR1 and CDR2 are MNHEY and SVGAGI. This CDR3 is CASSLRGIGGELFF. The CDR3 nucleotides are TGTGCCAGCAGTCTCAGGGGTATCGGCGGGGAGCTGTTTTTT.

This clone was detected only once. The chain joins TRBV5-1 to TRBJ2-5, with D tentatively TRBD2 (5 bases). Per the germline V gene, CDR1 is SGHRS and CDR2 is YFSETQ. This CDR3 spans 14 amino acids. With 4 bases removed from V and 4 bases from J, the gap between germline ends came to 14 bases. As DNA, the CDR3 is TGCGCCAGCAGCGTCGGACTCGTCCTAGAGACCCAGTACTTC. Translating it yields CASSVGLVLETQYF.